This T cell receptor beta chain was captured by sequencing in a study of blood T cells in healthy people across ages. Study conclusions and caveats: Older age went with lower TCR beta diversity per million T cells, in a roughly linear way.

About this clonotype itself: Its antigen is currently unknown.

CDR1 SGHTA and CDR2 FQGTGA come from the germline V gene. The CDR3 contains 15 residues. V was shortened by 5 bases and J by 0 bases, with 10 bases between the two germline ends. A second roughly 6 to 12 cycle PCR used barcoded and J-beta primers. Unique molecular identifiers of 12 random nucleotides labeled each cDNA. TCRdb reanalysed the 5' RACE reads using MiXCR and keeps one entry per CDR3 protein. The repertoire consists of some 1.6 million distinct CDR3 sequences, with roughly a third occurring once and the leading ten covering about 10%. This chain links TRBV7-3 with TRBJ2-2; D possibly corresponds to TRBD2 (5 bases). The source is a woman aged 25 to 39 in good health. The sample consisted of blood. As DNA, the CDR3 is TGTGCCAGCAGCCCACGGGAAACGAACACCGGGGAGCTGTTTTTT. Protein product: CASSPRETNTGELFF.